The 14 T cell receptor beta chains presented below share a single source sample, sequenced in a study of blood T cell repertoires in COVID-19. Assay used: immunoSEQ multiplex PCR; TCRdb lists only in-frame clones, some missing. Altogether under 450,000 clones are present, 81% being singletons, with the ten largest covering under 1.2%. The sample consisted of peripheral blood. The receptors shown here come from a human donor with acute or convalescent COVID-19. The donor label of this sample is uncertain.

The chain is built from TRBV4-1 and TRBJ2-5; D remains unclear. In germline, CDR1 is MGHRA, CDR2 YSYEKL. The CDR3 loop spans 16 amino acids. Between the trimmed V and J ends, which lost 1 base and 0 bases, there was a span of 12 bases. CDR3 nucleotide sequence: TGCGCCAGCAGCCAAGGTCTTCTGTCTAACCAAGAGACCCAGTACTTC. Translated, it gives CASSQGLLSNQETQYF.

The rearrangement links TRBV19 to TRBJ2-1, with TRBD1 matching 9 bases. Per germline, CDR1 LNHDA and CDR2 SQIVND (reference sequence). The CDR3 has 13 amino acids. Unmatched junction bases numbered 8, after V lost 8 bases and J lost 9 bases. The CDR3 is CASELGTGTEQFF. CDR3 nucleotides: TGTGCCAGTGAACTTGGGACAGGGACTGAGCAGTTCTTC.

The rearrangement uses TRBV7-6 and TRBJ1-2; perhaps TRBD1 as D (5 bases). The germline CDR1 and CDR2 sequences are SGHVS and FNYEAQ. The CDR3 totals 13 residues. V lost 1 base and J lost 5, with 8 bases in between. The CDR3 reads CASSLVQGYGYTF. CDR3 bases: TGTGCCAGCAGCTTAGTCCAGGGATATGGCTACACCTTC.

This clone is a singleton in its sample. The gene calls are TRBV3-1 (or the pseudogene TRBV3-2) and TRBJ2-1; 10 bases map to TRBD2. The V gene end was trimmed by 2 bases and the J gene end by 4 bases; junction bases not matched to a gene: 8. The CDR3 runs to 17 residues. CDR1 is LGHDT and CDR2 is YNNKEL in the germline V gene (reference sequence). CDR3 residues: CASSQLLLAGPYNEQFF. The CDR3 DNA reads TGTGCCAGCAGCCAACTGCTACTAGCGGGGCCTTACAATGAGCAGTTCTTC.

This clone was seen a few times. DNA of the CDR3: TGTGCCAGCTCCCGGGCGAGGGCCTACGAGCAGTACTTC. It encodes CASSRARAYEQYF. The chain employs TRBV18 and TRBJ2-7; the D gene is possibly TRBD2 (5 bases). From germline, CDR1 is KGHSH and CDR2 LQKENI. The CDR3 has 13 residues. Trimming removed 6 bases at V and 2 bases at J, with 11 bases between.

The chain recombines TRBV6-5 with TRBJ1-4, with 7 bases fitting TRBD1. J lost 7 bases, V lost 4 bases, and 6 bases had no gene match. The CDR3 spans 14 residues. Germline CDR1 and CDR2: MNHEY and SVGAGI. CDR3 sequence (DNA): TGTGCCAGCAGTTTACAGGGGCCGGGTGAAAAACTGTTTTTT. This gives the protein CASSLQGPGEKLFF.

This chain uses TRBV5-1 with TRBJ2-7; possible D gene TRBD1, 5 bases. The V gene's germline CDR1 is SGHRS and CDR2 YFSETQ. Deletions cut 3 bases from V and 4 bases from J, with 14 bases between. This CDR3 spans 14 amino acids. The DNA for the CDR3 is TGCGCCAGCAGCTACCAGGGTGTAGAATACGAGCAGTACTTC. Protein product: CASSYQGVEYEQYF.

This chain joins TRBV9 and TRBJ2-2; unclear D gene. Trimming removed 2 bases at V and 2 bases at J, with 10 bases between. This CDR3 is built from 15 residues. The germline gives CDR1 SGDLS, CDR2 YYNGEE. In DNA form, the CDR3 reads TGTGCCAGCAGCGTTGGCCTAGTTAACACCGGGGAGCTGTTTTTT. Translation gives CASSVGLVNTGELFF.

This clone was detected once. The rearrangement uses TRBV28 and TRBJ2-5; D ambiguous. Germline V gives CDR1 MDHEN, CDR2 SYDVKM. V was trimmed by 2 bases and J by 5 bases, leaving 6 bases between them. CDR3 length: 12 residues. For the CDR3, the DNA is TGTGCCAGCAGTTTAAAGAGGGAGACCCAGTACTTC. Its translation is CASSLKRETQYF.

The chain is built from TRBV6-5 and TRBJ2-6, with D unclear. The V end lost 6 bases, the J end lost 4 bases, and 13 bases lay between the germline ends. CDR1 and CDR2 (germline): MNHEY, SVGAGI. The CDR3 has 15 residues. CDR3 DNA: TGTGCCAGCAGGCCCCCTCAAGCAGGGGCCAACGTCCTGACTTTC. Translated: CASRPPQAGANVLTF.

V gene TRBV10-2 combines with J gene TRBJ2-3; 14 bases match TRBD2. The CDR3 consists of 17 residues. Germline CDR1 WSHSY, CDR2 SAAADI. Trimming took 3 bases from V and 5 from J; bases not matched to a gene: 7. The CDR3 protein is CASSDPGLAGVGDTQYF. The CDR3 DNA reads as TGCGCCAGCAGTGATCCGGGACTAGCGGGAGTAGGAGATACGCAGTATTTT.

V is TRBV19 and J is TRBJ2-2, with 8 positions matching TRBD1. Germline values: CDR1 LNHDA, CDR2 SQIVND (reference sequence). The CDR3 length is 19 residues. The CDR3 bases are TGTGCTTCCCATGCGATCTCAGGGGGCGATGGACTGCACACCGGGGAGCTGTTTTTT. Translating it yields CASHAISGGDGLHTGELFF.

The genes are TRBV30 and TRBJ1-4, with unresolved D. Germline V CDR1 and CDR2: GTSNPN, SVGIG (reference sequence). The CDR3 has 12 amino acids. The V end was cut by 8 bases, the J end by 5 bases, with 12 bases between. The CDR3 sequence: CAAKRANEKLFF. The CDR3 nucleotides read TGTGCCGCCAAACGCGCAAATGAAAAACTGTTTTTT.

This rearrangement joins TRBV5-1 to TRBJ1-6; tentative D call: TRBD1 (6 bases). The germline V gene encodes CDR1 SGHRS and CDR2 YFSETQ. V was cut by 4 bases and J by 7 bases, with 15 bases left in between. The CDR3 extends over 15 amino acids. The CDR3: CASSPEGQRNSPLHF. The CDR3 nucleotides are TGCGCCAGCAGCCCAGAAGGACAGCGAAATTCACCCCTCCACTTT.